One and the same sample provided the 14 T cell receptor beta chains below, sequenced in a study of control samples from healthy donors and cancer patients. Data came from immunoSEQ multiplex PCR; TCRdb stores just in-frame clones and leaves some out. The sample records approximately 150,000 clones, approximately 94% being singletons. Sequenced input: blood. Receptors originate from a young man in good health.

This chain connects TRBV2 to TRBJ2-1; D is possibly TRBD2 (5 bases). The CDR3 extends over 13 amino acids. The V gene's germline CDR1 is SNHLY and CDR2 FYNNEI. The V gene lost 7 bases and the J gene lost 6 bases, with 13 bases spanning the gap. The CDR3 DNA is TGTGCCAGCATTCCGGGGTGGAGCAATGAGCAGTTCTTC. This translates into CASIPGWSNEQFF.

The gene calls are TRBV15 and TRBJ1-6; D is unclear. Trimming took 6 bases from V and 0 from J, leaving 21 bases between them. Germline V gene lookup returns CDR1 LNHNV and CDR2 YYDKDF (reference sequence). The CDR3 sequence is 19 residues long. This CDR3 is CATRDGRRLLTSYNSPLHF. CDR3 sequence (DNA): TGTGCCACCAGGGATGGGCGACGGCTGTTAACCTCCTATAATTCACCCCTCCACTTT.

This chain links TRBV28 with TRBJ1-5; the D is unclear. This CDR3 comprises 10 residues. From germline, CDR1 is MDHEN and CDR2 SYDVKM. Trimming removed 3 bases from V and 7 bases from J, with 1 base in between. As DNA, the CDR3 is TGTGCCAGCAGTTTGCAGCCCCAGCATTTT. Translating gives CASSLQPQHF.

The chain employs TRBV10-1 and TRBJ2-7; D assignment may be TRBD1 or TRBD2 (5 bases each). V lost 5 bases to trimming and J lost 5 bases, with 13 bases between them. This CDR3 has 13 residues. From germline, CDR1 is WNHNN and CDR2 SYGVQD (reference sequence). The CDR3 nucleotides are TGCGCCAGCAGTTTTTCCGGGACCCACGAGCAGTACTTC. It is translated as CASSFSGTHEQYF.

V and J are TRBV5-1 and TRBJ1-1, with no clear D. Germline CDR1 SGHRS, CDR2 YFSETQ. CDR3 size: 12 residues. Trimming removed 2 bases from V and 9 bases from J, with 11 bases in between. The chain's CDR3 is CASSFGDDKAFF. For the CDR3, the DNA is TGCGCCAGCAGCTTCGGGGATGATAAAGCTTTCTTT.

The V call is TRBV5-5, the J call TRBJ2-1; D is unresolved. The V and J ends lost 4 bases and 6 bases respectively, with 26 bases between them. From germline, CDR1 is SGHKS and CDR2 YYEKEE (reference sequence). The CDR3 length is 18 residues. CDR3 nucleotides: TGTGCCAGCAGCCTACGGCCTTTACCGAACCAACTACTCAATGAGCAGTTCTTC. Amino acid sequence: CASSLRPLPNQLLNEQFF.

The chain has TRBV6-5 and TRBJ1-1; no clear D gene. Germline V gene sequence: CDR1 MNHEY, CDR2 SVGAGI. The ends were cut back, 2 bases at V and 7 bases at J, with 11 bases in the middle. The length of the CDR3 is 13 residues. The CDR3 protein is CASSYGKPDEAFF. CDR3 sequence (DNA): TGTGCCAGCAGTTACGGGAAACCCGATGAAGCTTTCTTT.

The DNA for the CDR3 is TGTGCCCCAGGGGGGGGAGAGTCACCCCTCCACTTT. Amino acids: CAPGGGESPLHF. The J gene is TRBJ1-6, the V gene TRBV6-4; 7 nucleotides agree with TRBD1. Germline V gene sequence: CDR1 MRHNA, CDR2 SNTAGT. The CDR3 is made up of 12 amino acids. The V and J ends lost 11 bases and 10 bases, in that order; junction bases with no gene match: 8.

CDR3 amino acids: CASRTQGPGNTIYF. CDR3 DNA: TGTGCCAGCAGAACCCAGGGTCCTGGAAACACCATATATTTT. The V gene is TRBV7-2, the J gene TRBJ1-3; weak D call: TRBD1 (5 bases). The germline V gene encodes CDR1 SGHTA and CDR2 FQGNSA. V was shortened by 6 bases and J by 2 bases, with 11 bases between the two germline ends. The CDR3 totals 14 residues.

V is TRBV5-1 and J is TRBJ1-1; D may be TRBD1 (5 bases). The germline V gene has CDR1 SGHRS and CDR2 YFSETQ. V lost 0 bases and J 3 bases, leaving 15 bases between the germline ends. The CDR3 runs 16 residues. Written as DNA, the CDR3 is TGCGCCAGCAGCTTGGGAAGGGGAGGGTTCGACACTGAAGCTTTCTTT. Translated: CASSLGRGGFDTEAFF.

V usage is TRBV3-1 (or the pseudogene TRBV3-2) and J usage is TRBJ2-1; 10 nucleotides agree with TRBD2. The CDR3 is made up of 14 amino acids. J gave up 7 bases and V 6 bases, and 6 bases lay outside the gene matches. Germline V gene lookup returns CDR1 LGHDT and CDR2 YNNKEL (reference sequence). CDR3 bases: TGTGCCAGCAGAAGCGGGGGGGCGTCGAATGAGCAGTTCTTC. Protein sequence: CASRSGGASNEQFF.

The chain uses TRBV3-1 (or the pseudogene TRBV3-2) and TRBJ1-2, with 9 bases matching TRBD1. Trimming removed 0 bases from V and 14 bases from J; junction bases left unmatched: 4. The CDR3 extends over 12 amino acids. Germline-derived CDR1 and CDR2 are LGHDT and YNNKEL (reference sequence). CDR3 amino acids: CASSQDDRGNTF. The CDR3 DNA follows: TGTGCCAGCAGCCAAGATGACAGGGGGAATACCTTC.

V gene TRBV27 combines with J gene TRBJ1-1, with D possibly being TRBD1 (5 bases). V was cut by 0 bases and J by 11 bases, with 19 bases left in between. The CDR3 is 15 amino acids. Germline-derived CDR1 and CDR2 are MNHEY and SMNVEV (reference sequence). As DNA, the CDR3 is TGTGCCAGCAGTTTATCGGGCAGGGATGGATTGCGGGCTTTCTTT. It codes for CASSLSGRDGLRAFF.

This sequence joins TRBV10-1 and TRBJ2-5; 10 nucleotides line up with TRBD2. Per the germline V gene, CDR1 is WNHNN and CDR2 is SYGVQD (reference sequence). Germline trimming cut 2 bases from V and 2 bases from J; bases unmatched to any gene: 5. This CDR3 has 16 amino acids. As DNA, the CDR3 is TGCGCCAGCAGTGAGGGGCTAGCGGGGGTACAAGAGACCCAGTACTTC. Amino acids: CASSEGLAGVQETQYF.